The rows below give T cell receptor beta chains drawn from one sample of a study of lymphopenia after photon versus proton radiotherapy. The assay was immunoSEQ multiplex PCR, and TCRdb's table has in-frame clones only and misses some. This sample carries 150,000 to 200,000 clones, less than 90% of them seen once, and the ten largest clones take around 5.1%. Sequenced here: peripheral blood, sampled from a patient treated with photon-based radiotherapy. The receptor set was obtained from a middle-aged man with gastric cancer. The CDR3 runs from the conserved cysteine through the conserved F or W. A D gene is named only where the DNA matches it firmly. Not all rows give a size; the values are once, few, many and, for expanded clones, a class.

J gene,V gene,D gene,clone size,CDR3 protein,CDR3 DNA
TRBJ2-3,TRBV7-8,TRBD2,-,CASSKELPGLGGEDTQYF,TGTGCCAGCAGCAAAGAGCTCCCGGGACTAGGAGGTGAGGATACGCAGTATTTT
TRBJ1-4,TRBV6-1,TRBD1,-,CASSARDRIANEKLFF,TGTGCCAGCAGTGCCAGGGACAGAATCGCTAATGAAAAACTGTTTTTT
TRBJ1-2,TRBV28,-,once,CASAVNYGYTF,TGTGCCAGTGCGGTGAACTATGGCTACACCTTC
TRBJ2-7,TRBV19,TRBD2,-,CASSIMTSGSYEQYF,TGTGCCAGTAGTATCATGACTAGCGGGAGCTACGAGCAGTACTTC
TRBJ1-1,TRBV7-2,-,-,CASSPWGLGTEAFF,TGTGCCAGCAGCCCCTGGGGGTTAGGGACTGAAGCTTTCTTT
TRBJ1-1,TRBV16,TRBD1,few,CASSQRQGVGTEAFF,TGTGCCAGCAGCCAACGACAGGGGGTCGGAACTGAAGCTTTCTTT
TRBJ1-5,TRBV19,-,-,CASSLRNNQPQHF,TGTGCCAGTAGCCTTCGAAATAATCAGCCCCAGCATTTT
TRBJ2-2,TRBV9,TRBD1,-,CASSVVGQDPGELFF,TGTGCCAGCAGCGTAGTAGGACAGGATCCCGGGGAGCTGTTTTTT
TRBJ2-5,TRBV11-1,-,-,CASSLVTPGQETQYF,TGTGCCAGCAGCTTAGTCACGCCGGGCCAAGAGACCCAGTACTTC
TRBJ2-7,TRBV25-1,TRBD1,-,CASSSQGQGAYEQYF,TGTGCCAGCAGTTCACAAGGACAGGGGGCTTACGAGCAGTACTTC
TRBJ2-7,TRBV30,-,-,CAWSQAGTYEQYF,TGTGCCTGGAGTCAAGCAGGGACCTACGAGCAGTACTTC
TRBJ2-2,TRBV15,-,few,CATSRDTSSALTGELFF,TGTGCCACCAGCAGAGATACAAGTAGCGCGCTCACCGGGGAGCTGTTTTTT
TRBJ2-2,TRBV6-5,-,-,CASSYALREDTGELFF,TGTGCCAGCAGTTACGCTCTGAGGGAAGACACCGGGGAGCTGTTTTTT
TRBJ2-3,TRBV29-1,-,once,CSVHTDTQYF,TGCAGCGTACACACAGATACGCAGTATTTT
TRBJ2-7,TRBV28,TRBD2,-,CASSSPSGRWYEQYF,TGTGCCAGCAGTTCTCCTAGCGGGAGATGGTACGAGCAGTACTTC
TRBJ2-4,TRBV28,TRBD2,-,CASSLSGGSGRALDF,TGTGCCAGCAGTTTATCTGGGGGTAGCGGGAGGGCCTTGGACTTC
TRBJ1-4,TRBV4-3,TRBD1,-,CASSPGQGNEKLFF,TGCGCCAGCAGCCCTGGACAGGGGAATGAAAAACTGTTTTTT
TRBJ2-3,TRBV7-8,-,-,CASSLTPRQEGTQYF,TGTGCCAGCAGCTTAACTCCAAGACAGGAAGGTACGCAGTATTTT
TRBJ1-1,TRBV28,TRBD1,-,CASSLMSMGQVNTEAFF,TGTGCCAGCAGTTTAATGTCCATGGGACAGGTGAACACTGAAGCTTTCTTT
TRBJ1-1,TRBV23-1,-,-,CASFPTGPGNGNTEAFF,TGCGCCAGCTTCCCGACAGGCCCGGGAAATGGGAACACTGAAGCTTTCTTT
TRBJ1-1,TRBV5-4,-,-,CASSLPRDTEAFF,TGTGCCAGCAGCTTGCCCAGGGACACTGAAGCTTTCTTT
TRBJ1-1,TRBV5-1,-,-,CASRVGAEAFF,TGCGCCAGCAGGGTAGGAGCTGAAGCTTTCTTT
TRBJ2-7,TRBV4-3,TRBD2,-,CASSQDSSGRYEQYF,TGCGCCAGCAGCCAAGACTCTAGCGGGAGATACGAGCAGTACTTC
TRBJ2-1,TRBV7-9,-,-,CASSPFRLGYNEQFF,TGTGCCAGCAGTCCATTCAGGTTGGGGTACAATGAGCAGTTCTTC
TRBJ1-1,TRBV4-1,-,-,CASSLGQGLTEAFF,TGCGCCAGCAGCCTGGGGCAGGGCCTTACTGAAGCTTTCTTT
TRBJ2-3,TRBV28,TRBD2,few,CATAPLAGPSDTQYF,TGTGCCACAGCCCCACTAGCGGGACCCTCGGATACGCAGTATTTT
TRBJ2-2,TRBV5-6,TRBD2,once,CASSLVAGMNTGELFF,TGTGCCAGCAGCTTGGTAGCGGGGATGAACACCGGGGAGCTGTTTTTT
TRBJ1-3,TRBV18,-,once,CASSPGTPGNTIYF,TGTGCCAGCTCGCCCGGGACACCTGGAAACACCATATATTTT
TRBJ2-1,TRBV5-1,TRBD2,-,CASSPYGTSGYNEQFF,TGCGCCAGCAGCCCCTATGGGACTAGCGGGTACAATGAGCAGTTCTTC
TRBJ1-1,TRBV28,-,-,CASSPRRVTAEAFF,TGTGCCAGCAGTCCCCGTCGGGTGACCGCTGAAGCTTTCTTT
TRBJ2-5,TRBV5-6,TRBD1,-,CASSDSGQGRARKGTQYF,TGTGCCAGCAGCGATTCCGGACAGGGTCGAGCGAGAAAGGGGACCCAGTACTTC
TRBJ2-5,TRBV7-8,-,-,CASSPGQQETQYF,TGTGCCAGCAGCCCAGGACAGCAAGAGACCCAGTACTTC
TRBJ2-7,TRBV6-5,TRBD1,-,CASSRDSPYEQYF,TGTGCCAGCAGCCGGGACAGCCCCTACGAGCAGTACTTC
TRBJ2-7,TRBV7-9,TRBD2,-,CASSPTSGRGYF,TGTGCCAGCAGCCCGACTAGCGGGAGAGGGTACTTC
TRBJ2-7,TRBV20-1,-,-,CSARFSSEQYF,TGCAGTGCTAGATTTTCCTCCGAGCAGTACTTC
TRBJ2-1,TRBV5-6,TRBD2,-,CASTQTSGHYNEQFF,TGTGCCAGCACCCAGACTAGCGGGCATTACAATGAGCAGTTCTTC
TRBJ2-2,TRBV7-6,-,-,CATSRAGSNTGELFF,TGTGCCACTAGCAGGGCTGGCTCGAACACCGGGGAGCTGTTTTTT